This entry concerns a single TCR beta chain. Its antigen is unknown. This sample was taken from a study of beta chain features in type 1 diabetes. Overall study context: Healthy donors and patients had similar age, gender and cell yields. Whole-study findings and limits: All four CD4+ subsets of Type 1 diabetes patients contained TCRB CDR3s that were moderately but significantly shorter.

Losses at the gene ends were 4 bases for V and 0 bases for J; bases not matched to a gene: 13. This CDR3 region has 19 residues. From germline, CDR1 is SGHRS and CDR2 YFSETQ. cDNA synthesis used the whole RNA isolate, giving expressed TCRB sequences. For naive, central memory and regulatory T cell samples, reads averaged around 3.8 million. Here immunoSEQ multiplex PCR was the method, and the copy in TCRdb shows in-frame clones only, minus some. The data contain over 300,000 clones, 8% of them singletons. The source of this sequence is a young woman in good health. Specimen: central memory CD4+ T cells from blood. V and J are TRBV5-1 and TRBJ2-6; TRBD1 agrees at 7 bases. In DNA, the CDR3 is TGCGCCAGCAGCGCCTTGGTGACAGGGTACCTCTCTGGGGCCAACGTCCTGACTTTC. Translated: CASSALVTGYLSGANVLTF.